This T cell receptor (beta chain) was identified in a study of beta chain features in type 1 diabetes. Findings and caveats of the study: Individuals with type 1 diabetes displayed fewer insertions and more deletions at VDJ junctions.

On this clone: Antigen unknown.

Central memory, naive, regulatory and stem cell-like memory CD4+ cells were sorted by CD45RO/CCR7/CD25/CD127/CD95/CD27. Expressed TCRB transcripts got sequenced, as all isolated RNA was reverse transcribed. Using immunoSEQ multiplex PCR, the repertoire was profiled, and TCRdb retains in-frame clones only, with some absent. This table holds around 240,000 clones, about 71% found once. Trimming shortened V by 7 bases and J by 2 bases, and 11 bases separated the two germline ends. Germline V CDR1 and CDR2: GTSNPN, SVGIG (reference sequence). The CDR3 runs 12 residues. This chain joins TRBV30 and TRBJ2-5; D might be TRBD2 (6 bases). The sequence was obtained from a man between 25 and 39 years old in good health. The sequencing input was naive CD4+ T cells from blood. CDR3 nucleotides: TGTGCCTCGGGGGTTACGCAAGAGACCCAGTACTTC. It specifies CASGVTQETQYF.